This T cell receptor beta chain came from a study of blood T cell repertoires in COVID-19. Study at large: Donors in the United States, Italy and Spain gave samples during acute or convalescent COVID-19.

This clone came up many times. The authors' processing: Counts of nucleated cells, estimated from reference gene primer amplification, were obtained. The assay was immunoSEQ multiplex PCR, and TCRdb's table has in-frame clones only and misses some. The DNA gave D and trimming, while V, J and clone size come from that table. The data show approximately 230,000 clones, just over 85% seen once. Participants were aged about 18 to 95 years, lived in 20 to 30 US areas, and enrolled virtually. Researchers sorted participants into cohorts using their self-reported clinical history. The CDR3 has 16 amino acids. Losses at the gene ends were 5 bases for V and 4 bases for J; bases not matched to a gene: 10. The germline CDR1 and CDR2 sequences are MNHEY and SMNVEV (reference sequence).

The chain carries TRBV27 and TRBJ2-1; 8 nucleotides align to TRBD2. The source is a woman between 45 and 65 years old with acute COVID-19. Sequenced: PBMCs or T cells enriched from blood (not recorded which). The CDR3 spells CASSPTTSGSYNEQFF. CDR3 nucleotides: TGTGCCAGCAGTCCAACCACTAGCGGCAGTTACAATGAGCAGTTCTTC.